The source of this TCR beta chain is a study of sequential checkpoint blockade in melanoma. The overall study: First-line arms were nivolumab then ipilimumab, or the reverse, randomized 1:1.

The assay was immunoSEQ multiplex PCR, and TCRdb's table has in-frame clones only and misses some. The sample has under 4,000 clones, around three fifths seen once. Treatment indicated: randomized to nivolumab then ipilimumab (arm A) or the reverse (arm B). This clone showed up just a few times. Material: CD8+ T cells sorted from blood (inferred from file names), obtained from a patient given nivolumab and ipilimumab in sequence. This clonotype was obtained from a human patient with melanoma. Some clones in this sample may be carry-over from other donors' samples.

Here the CDR3 DNA reads TGTGCCAGCAGCGTTCTAGCGGGGCCCACAGATACGCAGTATTTT. As protein: CASSVLAGPTDTQYF. The chain recombines TRBV9 with TRBJ2-3; 9 positions agree with TRBD2. Germline CDR1 and CDR2: SGDLS and YYNGEE. The CDR3 sequence is 15 residues long. The V gene end was trimmed by 2 bases and the J gene end by 2 bases; junction bases not matched to a gene: 3. The full variable domain, with the rest looked up from reference TRBV9 and TRBJ2-3, is DSGVTQTPKHLITATGQRVTLRCSPRSGDLSVYWYQQSLDQGLQFLIQYYNGEERAKGNILERFSAQQFPDLHSELNLSSLELGDSALYFCASSVLAGPTDTQYFGPGTRLTVL.